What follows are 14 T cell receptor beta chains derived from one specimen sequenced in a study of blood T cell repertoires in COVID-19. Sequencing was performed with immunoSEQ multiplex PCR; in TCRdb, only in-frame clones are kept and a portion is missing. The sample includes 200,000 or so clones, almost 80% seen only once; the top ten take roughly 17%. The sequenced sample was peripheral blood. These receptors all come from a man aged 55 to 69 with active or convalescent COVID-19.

The CDR3 sequence is CASSLAGQPQHF. The CDR3 coding sequence is TGTGCCAGCAGCTTGGCTGGCCAGCCCCAGCATTTT. The J gene is TRBJ1-5, the V gene TRBV5-4, with D hard to call. Trimming cost V 0 bases and J 7 bases, with 5 bases left between them. The germline gives CDR1 SGHNT, CDR2 YYREEE (reference sequence). The length of the CDR3 is 12 residues.

CDR3 sequence: CASSSTGRSYNSPLHF. The DNA for the CDR3 is TGTGCCAGCAGTAGTACAGGGCGCTCCTATAATTCACCCCTCCACTTT. V usage is TRBV2 and J usage is TRBJ1-6; TRBD1 might be the D (6 bases). With 5 bases removed from V and 0 bases from J, the gap between germline ends came to 11 bases. CDR3 size: 16 residues. Germline V lookup: CDR1 SNHLY, CDR2 FYNNEI.

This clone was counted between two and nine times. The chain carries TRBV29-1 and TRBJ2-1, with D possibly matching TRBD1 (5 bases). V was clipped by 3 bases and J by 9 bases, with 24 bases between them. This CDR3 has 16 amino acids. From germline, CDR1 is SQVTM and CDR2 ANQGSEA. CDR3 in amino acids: CSVDGLLGRPSIEQFF. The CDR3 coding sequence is TGCAGCGTTGACGGCCTTTTGGGGCGGCCTTCTATTGAGCAGTTCTTC.

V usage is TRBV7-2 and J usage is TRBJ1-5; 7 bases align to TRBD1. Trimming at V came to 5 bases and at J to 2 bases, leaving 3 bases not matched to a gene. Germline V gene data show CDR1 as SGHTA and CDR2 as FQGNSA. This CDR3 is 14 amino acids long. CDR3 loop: CASSQGQGNQPQHF. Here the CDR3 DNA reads TGTGCCAGCAGCCAAGGACAGGGCAATCAGCCCCAGCATTTT.

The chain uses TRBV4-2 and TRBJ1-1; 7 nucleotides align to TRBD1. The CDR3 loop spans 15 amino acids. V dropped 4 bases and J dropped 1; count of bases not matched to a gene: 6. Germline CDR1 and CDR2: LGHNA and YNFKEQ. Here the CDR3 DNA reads TGTGCCAGCAGCCCCCGACAGGGTGGGAACACTGAAGCTTTCTTT. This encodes CASSPRQGGNTEAFF.

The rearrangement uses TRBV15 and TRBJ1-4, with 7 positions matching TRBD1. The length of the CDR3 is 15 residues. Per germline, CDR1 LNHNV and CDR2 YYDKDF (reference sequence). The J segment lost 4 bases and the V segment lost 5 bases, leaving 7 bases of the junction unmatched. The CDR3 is CATSGPNRGNEKLFF. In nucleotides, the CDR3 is TGTGCCACCAGCGGGCCTAACAGGGGTAATGAAAAACTGTTTTTT. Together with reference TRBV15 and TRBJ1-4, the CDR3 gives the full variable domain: DAMVIQNPRYQVTQFGKPVTLSCSQTLNHNVMYWYQQKSSQAPKLLFHYYDKDFNNEADTPDNFQSRRPNTSFCFLDIRSPGLGDTAMYLCATSGPNRGNEKLFFGSGTQLSVL.

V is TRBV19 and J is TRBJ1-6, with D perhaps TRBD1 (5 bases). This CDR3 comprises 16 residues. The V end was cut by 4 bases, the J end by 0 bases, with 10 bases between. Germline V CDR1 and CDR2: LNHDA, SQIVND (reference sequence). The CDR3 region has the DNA TGTGCCAGTAGTACGGGGGGGAGCTCCTATAATTCACCCCTCCACTTT. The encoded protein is CASSTGGSSYNSPLHF.

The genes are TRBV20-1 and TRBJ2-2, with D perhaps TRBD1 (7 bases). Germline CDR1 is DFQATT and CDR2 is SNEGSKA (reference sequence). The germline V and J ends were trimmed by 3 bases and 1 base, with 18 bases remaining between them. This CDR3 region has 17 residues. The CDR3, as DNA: TGCAGTGCTAGTCTCGACAGGGAGGCGAGGAACACCGGGGAGCTGTTTTTT. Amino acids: CSASLDREARNTGELFF.

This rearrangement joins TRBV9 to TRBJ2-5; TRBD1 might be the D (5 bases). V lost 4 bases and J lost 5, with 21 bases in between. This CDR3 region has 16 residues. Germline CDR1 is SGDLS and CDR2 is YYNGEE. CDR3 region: CASSKNNGQGGETQYF. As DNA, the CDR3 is TGTGCCAGCAGCAAAAATAACGGGCAGGGCGGTGAGACCCAGTACTTC.

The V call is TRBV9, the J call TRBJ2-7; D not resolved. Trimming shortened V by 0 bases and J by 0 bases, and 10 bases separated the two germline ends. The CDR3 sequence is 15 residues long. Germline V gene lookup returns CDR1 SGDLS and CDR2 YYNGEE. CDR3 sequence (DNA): TGTGCCAGCAGCGTAGGTGGAGTGAGCTCCTACGAGCAGTACTTC. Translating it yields CASSVGGVSSYEQYF.

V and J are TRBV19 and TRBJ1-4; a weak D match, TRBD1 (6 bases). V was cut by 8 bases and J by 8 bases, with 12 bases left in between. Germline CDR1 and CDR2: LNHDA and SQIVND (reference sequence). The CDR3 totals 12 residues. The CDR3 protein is CASSGTMEKLFF. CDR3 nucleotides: TGTGCCAGTTCCGGGACAATGGAAAAACTGTTTTTT.

This CDR3 is CASSRDLLKTGELFF. DNA for the CDR3: TGTGCCAGCAGCCGGGACTTGCTAAAAACCGGGGAGCTGTTTTTT. The genes are TRBV11-3 and TRBJ2-2; possible D gene TRBD2, 6 bases. The ends were cut back, 5 bases at V and 5 bases at J, with 15 bases in the middle. Looked up from germline, CDR1 is SGHNT and CDR2 is YENEEA. CDR3 size: 15 residues.

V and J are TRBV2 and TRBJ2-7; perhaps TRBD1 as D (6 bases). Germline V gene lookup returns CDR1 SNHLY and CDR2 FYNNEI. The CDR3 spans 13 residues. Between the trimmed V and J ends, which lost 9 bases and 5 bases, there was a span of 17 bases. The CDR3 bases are TGTGCCAGTGGGACGGACAGACTGAACGAGCAGTACTTC. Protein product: CASGTDRLNEQYF.

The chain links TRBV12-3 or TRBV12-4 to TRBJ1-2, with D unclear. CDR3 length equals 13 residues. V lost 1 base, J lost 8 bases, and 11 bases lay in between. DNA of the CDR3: TGTGCCAGCAGTTTAGGTTCCGGGAACGGCTACACCTTC. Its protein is CASSLGSGNGYTF.